The sequence of this T cell receptor beta chain was determined in a study of blood T cell repertoires in COVID-19. Study details: Sources were T cells, B-cell-depleted T cells, or PBMCs; the material itself was cDNA or gDNA.

This clone occurred once. The germline CDR1 and CDR2 sequences are LGHDT and YNNKEL (reference sequence). Unmatched junction bases numbered 8, after V lost 4 bases and J lost 3 bases. The CDR3 extends over 16 amino acids. As originally analysed: Reference gene primer amplification yielded estimated nucleated cell counts. Only in-frame clones appear in the TCRdb table, and some are missing; sequencing was by immunoSEQ multiplex PCR. D and trimming were read from the DNA, whereas the V and J calls and clone size are those reported in that table. The profile covers 200,000 to 250,000 clones, with about 87% appearing a single time and over 2.5% taken by the ten largest.

This receptor was identified in a man aged 60 to 75 with acute or convalescent COVID-19. This chain links TRBV3-1 (or the pseudogene TRBV3-2) with TRBJ2-3; 9 nucleotides align to TRBD2. Sequenced input: peripheral blood. The CDR3 sequence is CASSRGSGGRTDTQYF. CDR3 sequence (DNA): TGTGCCAGCAGCCGTGGGAGCGGGGGGCGAACAGATACGCAGTATTTT.